This TCR beta chain was obtained from a study of T cells in tuberculosis. Overall study context: CD1B tetramers identified T cells specific for mycobacterial lipid GMM. Study-level results: The stringent gate may have excluded weak CD1B-GMM tetramer binders.

Thawed, overnight-rested PBMC were stained with GMM-loaded CD1B tetramer, viability dye and anti-CD3, then sorted. CD1B tetramers were loaded with Rhodococcus equi-derived C32 glucose monomycolate. CD14-expressing monocytes were removed from PBMC before cryopreservation and sorting. This CDR3 is built from 14 residues. Germline CDR1 MNHNS, CDR2 SASEGT. Trimming cost V 6 bases and J 5 bases, with 16 bases left between them. The data were produced by immunoSEQ multiplex PCR, yet TCRdb's version contains in-frame clones alone and is incomplete. The table lists approximately 88,000 clones, approximately 91% of them singletons.

This rearrangement joins TRBV6-1 to TRBJ2-5; maybe TRBD2 (7 bases). The clonotype was recovered from an adult woman with latent tuberculosis. What was sequenced was CD1b-GMM tetramer-negative cells sorted from PBMCs. DNA of the CDR3: TGTGCCAGCAGGTCCTGGGGGGGCCGCGAGACCCAGTACTTC. It encodes CASRSWGGRETQYF.